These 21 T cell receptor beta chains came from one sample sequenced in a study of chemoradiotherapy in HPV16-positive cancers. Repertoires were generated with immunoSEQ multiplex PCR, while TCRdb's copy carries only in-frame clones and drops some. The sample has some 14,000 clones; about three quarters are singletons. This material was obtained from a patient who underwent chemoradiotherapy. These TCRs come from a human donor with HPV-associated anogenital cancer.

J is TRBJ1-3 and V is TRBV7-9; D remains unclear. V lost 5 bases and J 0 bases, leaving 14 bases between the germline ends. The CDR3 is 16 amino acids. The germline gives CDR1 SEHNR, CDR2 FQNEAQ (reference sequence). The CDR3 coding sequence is TGTGCCAGCAGCCCCGAACGGACCCTCTCTGGAAACACCATATATTTT. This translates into CASSPERTLSGNTIYF.

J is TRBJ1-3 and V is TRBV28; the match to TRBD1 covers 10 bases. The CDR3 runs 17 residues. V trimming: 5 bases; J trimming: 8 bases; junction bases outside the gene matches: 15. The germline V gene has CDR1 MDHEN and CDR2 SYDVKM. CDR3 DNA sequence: TGTGCCAGCAGTCTCCCCCAGGCCCGGGACAGGGGACACACCATATATTTT. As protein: CASSLPQARDRGHTIYF. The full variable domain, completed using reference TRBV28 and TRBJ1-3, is DVKVTQSSRYLVKRTGEKVFLECVQDMDHENMFWYRQDPGLGLRLIYFSYDVKMKEKGDIPEGYSVSREKKERFSLILESASTNQTSMYLCASSLPQARDRGHTIYFGEGSWLTVV.

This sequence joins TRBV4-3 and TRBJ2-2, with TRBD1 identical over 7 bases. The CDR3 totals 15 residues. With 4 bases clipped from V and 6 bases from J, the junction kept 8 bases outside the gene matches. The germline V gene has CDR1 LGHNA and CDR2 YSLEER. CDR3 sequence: CASSRRQGGPGELFF. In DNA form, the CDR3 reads TGCGCCAGCAGCCGACGACAGGGCGGACCCGGGGAGCTGTTTTTT.

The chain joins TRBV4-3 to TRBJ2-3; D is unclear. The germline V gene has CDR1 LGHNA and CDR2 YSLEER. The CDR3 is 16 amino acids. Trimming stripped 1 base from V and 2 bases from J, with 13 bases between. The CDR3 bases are TGCGCCAGCAGCCAAGGTACACTGGCAATCACAGATACGCAGTATTTT. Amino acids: CASSQGTLAITDTQYF.

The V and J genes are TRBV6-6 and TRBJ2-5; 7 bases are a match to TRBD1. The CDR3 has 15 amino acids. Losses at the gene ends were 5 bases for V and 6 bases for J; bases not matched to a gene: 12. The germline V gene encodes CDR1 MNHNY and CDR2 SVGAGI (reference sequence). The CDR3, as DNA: TGTGCCAGCAGTACGTACAGGGGAGTTAGTAAGACCCAGTACTTC. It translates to CASSTYRGVSKTQYF.

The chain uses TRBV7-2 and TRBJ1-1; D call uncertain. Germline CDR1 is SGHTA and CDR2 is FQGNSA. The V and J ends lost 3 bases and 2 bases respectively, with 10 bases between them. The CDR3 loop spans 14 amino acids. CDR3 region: CASSFSSANTEAFF. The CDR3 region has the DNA TGTGCCAGCAGCTTTAGTTCGGCAAACACTGAAGCTTTCTTT. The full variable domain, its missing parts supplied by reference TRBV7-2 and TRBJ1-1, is GAGVSQSPSNKVTEKGKDVELRCDPISGHTALYWYRQSLGQGLEFLIYFQGNSAPDKSGLPSDRFSAERTGGSVSTLTIQRTQQEDSAVYLCASSFSSANTEAFFGQGTRLTVV.

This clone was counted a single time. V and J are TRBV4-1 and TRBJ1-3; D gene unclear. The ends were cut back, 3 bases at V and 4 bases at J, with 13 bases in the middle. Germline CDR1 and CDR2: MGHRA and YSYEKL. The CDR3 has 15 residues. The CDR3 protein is CASSQIQSPGNTIYF. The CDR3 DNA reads TGCGCCAGCAGCCAGATACAATCGCCGGGAAACACCATATATTTT.

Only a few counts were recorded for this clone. CDR3 region: CASRPWTGKDQPQHF. The CDR3 DNA reads as TGTGCCAGTAGACCCTGGACAGGGAAGGATCAGCCCCAGCATTTT. The J gene is TRBJ1-5, the V gene TRBV19; 8 bases agree with TRBD1. Per germline, CDR1 LNHDA and CDR2 SQIVND (reference sequence). Trimming cost V 6 bases and J 5 bases; bases outside gene matches: 9. The CDR3 totals 15 residues.

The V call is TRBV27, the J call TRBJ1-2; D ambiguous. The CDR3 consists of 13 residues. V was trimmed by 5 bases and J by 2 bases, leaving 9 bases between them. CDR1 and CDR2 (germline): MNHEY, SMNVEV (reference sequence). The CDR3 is CASSLDVNYGYTF. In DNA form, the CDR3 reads TGTGCCAGCAGTCTAGACGTCAACTATGGCTACACCTTC.

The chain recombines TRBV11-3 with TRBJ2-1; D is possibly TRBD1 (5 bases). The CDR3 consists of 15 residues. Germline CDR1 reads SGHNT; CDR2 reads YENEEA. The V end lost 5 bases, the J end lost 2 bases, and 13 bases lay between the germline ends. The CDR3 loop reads CASSPRVGPYNEQFF. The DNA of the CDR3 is TGTGCCAGCAGCCCCCGTGTGGGGCCCTACAATGAGCAGTTCTTC.

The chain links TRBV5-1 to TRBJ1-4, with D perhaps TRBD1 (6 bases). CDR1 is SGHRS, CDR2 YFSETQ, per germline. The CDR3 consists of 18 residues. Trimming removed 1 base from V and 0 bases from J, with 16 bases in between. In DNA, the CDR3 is TGCGCCAGCAGCTTGTGGCCGGGGGCGGGTCCAACTAATGAAAAACTGTTTTTT. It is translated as CASSLWPGAGPTNEKLFF.

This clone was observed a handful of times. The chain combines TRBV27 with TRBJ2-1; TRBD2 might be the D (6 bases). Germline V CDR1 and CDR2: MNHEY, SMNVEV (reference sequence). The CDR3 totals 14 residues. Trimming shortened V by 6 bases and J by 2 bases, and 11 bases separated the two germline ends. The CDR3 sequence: CASSRDSPYNEQFF. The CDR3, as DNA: TGTGCCAGCAGCAGGGACTCCCCCTACAATGAGCAGTTCTTC.

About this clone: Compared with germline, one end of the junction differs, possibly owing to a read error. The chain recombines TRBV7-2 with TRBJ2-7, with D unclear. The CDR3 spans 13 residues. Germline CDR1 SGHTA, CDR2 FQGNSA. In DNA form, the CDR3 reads TGTGCCAGCAGCTTAGAGATCAGTACCCCGGAGTGGTTC. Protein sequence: CASSLEISTPEWF.

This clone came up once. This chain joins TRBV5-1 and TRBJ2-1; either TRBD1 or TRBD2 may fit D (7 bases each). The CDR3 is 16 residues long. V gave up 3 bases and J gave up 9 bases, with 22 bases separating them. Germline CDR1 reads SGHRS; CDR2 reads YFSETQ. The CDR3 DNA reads TGCGCCAGCAGCTCAGAACCCAGGGGGGGGCCAATTGAGCAGTTCTTC. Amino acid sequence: CASSSEPRGGPIEQFF.

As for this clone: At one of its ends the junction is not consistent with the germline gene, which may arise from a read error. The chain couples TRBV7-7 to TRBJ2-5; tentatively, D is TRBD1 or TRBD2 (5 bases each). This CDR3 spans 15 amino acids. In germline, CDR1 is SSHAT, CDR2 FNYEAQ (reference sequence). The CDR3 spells CASSLTGTLMETQYF. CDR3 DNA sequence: TGTGCTAGCAGCCTGACCGGGACCCTGATGGAGACCCAGTACTTC.

CDR3 DNA sequence: TGCGCCAGCAGCTCCCCGGGACAGGGATTTGCCATGAGCTCCTACAATGAGCAGTTCTTC. Encoded protein: CASSSPGQGFAMSSYNEQFF. The J gene is TRBJ2-1, the V gene TRBV5-1, with 9 bases fitting TRBD1. Germline assignment: CDR1 SGHRS and CDR2 YFSETQ. The junction had 16 bases not matched to a gene; V was cut back by 3 bases and J by 0 bases. The CDR3 totals 20 residues.

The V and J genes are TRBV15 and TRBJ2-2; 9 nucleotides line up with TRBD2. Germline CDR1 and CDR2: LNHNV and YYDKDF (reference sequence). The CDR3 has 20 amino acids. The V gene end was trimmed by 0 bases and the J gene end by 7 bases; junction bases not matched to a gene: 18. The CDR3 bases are TGTGCCACCAGCAGAGATCAGCGGGTGGGCGGGGGGGCGAATGACGGGGAGCTGTTTTTT. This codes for CATSRDQRVGGGANDGELFF.

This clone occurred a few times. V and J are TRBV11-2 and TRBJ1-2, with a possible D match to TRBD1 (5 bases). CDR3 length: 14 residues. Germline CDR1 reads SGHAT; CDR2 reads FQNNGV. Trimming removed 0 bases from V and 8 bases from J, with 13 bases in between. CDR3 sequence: CASSLDRPGTGYTF. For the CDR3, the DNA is TGTGCCAGCAGCTTAGATCGGCCAGGGACCGGCTACACCTTC.

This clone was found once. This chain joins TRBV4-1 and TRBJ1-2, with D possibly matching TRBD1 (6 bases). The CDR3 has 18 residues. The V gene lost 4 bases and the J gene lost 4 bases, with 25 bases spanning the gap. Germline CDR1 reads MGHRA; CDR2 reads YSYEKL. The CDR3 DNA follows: TGCGCCAGCAGCCCATATCCGAAAGGACAGAGGGATTTCTATGGCTACACCTTC. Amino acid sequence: CASSPYPKGQRDFYGYTF.

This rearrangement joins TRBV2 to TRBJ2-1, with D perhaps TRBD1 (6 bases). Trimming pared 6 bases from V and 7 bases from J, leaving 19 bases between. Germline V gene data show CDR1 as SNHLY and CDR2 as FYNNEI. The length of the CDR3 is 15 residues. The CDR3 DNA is TGTGCCAGCAGGCCCCTACCGACAGGAGAAAATGAGCAGTTCTTC. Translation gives CASRPLPTGENEQFF.

CDR3 region: CASSFRENTYEQYF. The CDR3 DNA sequence: TGCGCCAGCAGCTTTCGGGAGAATACCTACGAGCAGTACTTC. The gene calls are TRBV5-1 and TRBJ2-7; TRBD2 might be the D (6 bases). Trimming removed 2 bases from V and 2 bases from J, with 11 bases in between. This CDR3 is 14 amino acids long. Germline V gives CDR1 SGHRS, CDR2 YFSETQ.